A selection of T cell receptor beta chains follows, all from one sample in a study of robustness of blood B and T cell sequencing. In TCRdb, the PCR reads were re-called with MiXCR into one record per CDR3 protein. The data contain more than 3,500 distinct CDR3 sequences, 45% to 70% of them singletons. Sequenced material: peripheral blood. These receptors originate from a human donor in good health. Both conserved end residues are part of each CDR3. A D gene is named only where the DNA matches it firmly. A row's size may be missing; if present it is once, few, many or a size class.

v_call	d_call	clone_size	j_call	cdr3_aa	cdr3_nt
TRBV5-1	.	.	TRBJ1-5	CASSLGASSQPQHF	TGCGCCAGCAGCTTGGGCGCGTCAAGTCAGCCCCAGCATTTT
TRBV5-6	.	few	TRBJ1-2	CASSRAYGYTF	TGTGCCAGCAGCCGGGCCTATGGCTACACCTTC
TRBV6-5	.	once	TRBJ2-7	CASSYSRGGEQYF	TGTGCCAGCAGTTACTCGAGGGGTGGCGAGCAGTACTTC
TRBV10-1	.	large	TRBJ2-1	CASSELWGSYNEQFF	TGCGCCAGCAGTGAGTTATGGGGGTCCTACAATGAGCAGTTCTTC
TRBV5-4	.	few	TRBJ2-3	CASSFPDRDTDTQYF	TGTGCCAGCAGCTTCCCGGACAGAGACACAGATACGCAGTATTTT
TRBV19	.	.	TRBJ1-2	CASSIAVGNNYGYTF	TGTGCCAGTAGTATAGCTGTCGGCAATAACTATGGCTACACCTTC
TRBV10-3	.	.	TRBJ1-2	CAIRRDGMNYGYTF	TGTGCCATCAGGAGAGACGGAATGAACTATGGCTACACCTTC
TRBV28	.	.	TRBJ1-1	CASSPLPGWETEAFF	TGTGCCAGCAGTCCCCTCCCCGGATGGGAAACTGAAGCTTTCTTT
TRBV29-1	.	.	TRBJ1-1	CSVRKGNTEAFF	TGCAGCGTTAGGAAAGGGAACACTGAAGCTTTCTTT
TRBV13	.	.	TRBJ2-1	CASSPVGEQFF	TGTGCCAGCAGCCCGGTGGGTGAGCAGTTCTTC
TRBV4-1	.	.	TRBJ1-2	CASSQAVGGNYGYTF	TGCGCCAGCAGCCAAGCCGTTGGGGGTAACTATGGCTACACCTTC
TRBV3-1	.	.	TRBJ1-2	CASSLVSVANYGYTF	TGTGCCAGCAGCCTCGTTTCAGTGGCTAACTATGGCTACACCTTC
TRBV4-2	TRBD1	.	TRBJ1-1	CASSPGGRGRDTEAFF	TGTGCCAGCAGTCCAGGAGGCAGGGGGCGGGACACTGAAGCTTTCTTT
TRBV24-1	TRBD1	few	TRBJ2-1	CATSDFSDRGRRSNEQFF	TGTGCCACCAGTGATTTTTCGGACAGGGGGCGTAGGTCTAATGAGCAGTTCTTC
TRBV6-1	.	.	TRBJ2-7	CASSEAAYEQYF	TGTGCCAGCAGTGAGGCCGCCTACGAGCAGTACTTC
TRBV19	.	few	TRBJ2-3	CASSPTGDTQYF	TGTGCCAGTAGCCCTACGGGAGATACGCAGTATTTT
TRBV7-9	TRBD1	.	TRBJ2-2	CASSLGDSPNTGELFF	TGTGCCAGCAGCTTAGGGGACAGTCCGAACACCGGGGAGCTGTTTTTT
TRBV6-5	.	.	TRBJ2-1	CASSSTATAEQFF	TGTGCCAGCAGTTCGACTGCTACGGCTGAGCAGTTCTTC
TRBV9	.	.	TRBJ1-2	CASSVDGTQAGYGYTF	TGTGCCAGCAGCGTAGATGGGACACAGGCGGGCTATGGCTACACCTTC
TRBV11-3	.	.	TRBJ1-3	CASSFMGNSGNTIYF	TGTGCCAGCAGCTTTATGGGGAACTCTGGAAACACCATATATTTT
TRBV5-1	TRBD1	.	TRBJ1-2	CASSLRQGAQNGYGYTF	TGCGCCAGCAGCTTGCGGCAGGGGGCTCAGAATGGATATGGCTACACCTTC
TRBV21-1	.	.	TRBJ2-2	CASSKGLAGTNTGELFF	TGTGCCAGCAGCAAAGGACTAGCGGGAACGAACACCGGGGAGCTGTTTTTT
TRBV5-1	.	.	TRBJ1-2	CASSLSGNYGYTF	TGCGCCAGCAGCTTGTCTGGAAACTATGGCTACACCTTC
TRBV24-1	.	few	TRBJ1-1	CATSGPNTEAFF	TGTGCCACCAGTGGTCCGAACACTGAAGCTTTCTTT
TRBV19	.	.	TRBJ1-2	CASSIEGQSYYTF	TGTGCCAGTAGTATCGAAGGACAGAGTTACTACACCTTC
TRBV29-1	TRBD1	medium-sized	TRBJ1-1	CSVAGLDRVGFNTEAFF	TGCAGCGTTGCGGGGTTGGACAGGGTTGGGTTCAACACTGAAGCTTTCTTT
TRBV10-2	.	.	TRBJ1-2	CASSESLRVGYGYTF	TGCGCCAGCAGTGAAAGTCTGAGGGTGGGCTATGGCTACACCTTC
TRBV15	TRBD1	few	TRBJ1-1	CATSRKPRDRDTEAFF	TGTGCCACCAGCAGAAAACCCCGGGACAGGGACACTGAAGCTTTCTTT
TRBV7-3	.	.	TRBJ2-1	CASSSGNSYNEQFF	TGTGCCAGCAGCTCCGGTAACAGCTACAATGAGCAGTTCTTC
TRBV7-2	.	.	TRBJ1-2	CASSLVSGVDYGYTF	TGTGCCAGCAGCTTAGTTTCGGGAGTAGACTATGGCTACACCTTC
TRBV11-1	TRBD2	.	TRBJ2-3	CASSTGTSGGDTQYF	TGTGCCAGCAGCACCGGGACTAGCGGGGGAGATACGCAGTATTTT
TRBV11-3	.	.	TRBJ1-1	CASSLNRLSTEAFF	TGTGCCAGCAGCCTAAACAGGTTATCCACTGAAGCTTTCTTT
TRBV29-1	.	.	TRBJ1-2	CSVEDLVTARGYGYTF	TGCAGCGTTGAAGATTTGGTGACAGCCAGGGGCTATGGCTACACCTTC
TRBV29-1	.	.	TRBJ1-2	CSVDGQGYGYTF	TGCAGCGTTGATGGGCAGGGCTATGGCTACACCTTC
TRBV6-5	.	few	TRBJ2-7	CASSYSRASNSYEQYF	TGTGCCAGCAGTTACTCGAGAGCTAGCAACTCCTACGAGCAGTACTTC
TRBV7-6	TRBD1	.	TRBJ1-6	CASSFLPDRANSPLHF	TGTGCCAGCAGCTTCCTCCCCGACAGGGCCAATTCACCCCTCCACTTT
TRBV29-1	TRBD1	few	TRBJ2-3	CSVTPGGGNTQYF	TGCAGCGTGACACCAGGGGGCGGAAATACGCAGTATTTT
TRBV6-1	TRBD2	few	TRBJ2-3	CASSFSTSDTDTQYF	TGTGCCAGCAGCTTTTCGACTAGCGACACAGATACGCAGTATTTT
TRBV2	TRBD1	.	TRBJ2-2	CASSEVSPGQGAGELFF	TGTGCCAGCAGTGAAGTATCACCGGGACAGGGGGCCGGGGAGCTGTTTTTT
TRBV29-1	.	.	TRBJ1-1	CSVLQVLNTEAFF	TGCAGCGTTTTACAGGTCCTGAACACTGAAGCCTTCTTT
TRBV23-1	.	.	TRBJ1-5	CARSRSGTLQPQHF	TGCGCCAGAAGTCGGTCCGGGACACTTCAGCCCCAGCATTTT
TRBV5-1	.	few	TRBJ2-2	CASSLAVGELFF	TGCGCCAGCAGCTTGGCCGTCGGGGAGCTGTTTTTT
TRBV11-3	TRBD2	.	TRBJ2-1	CASSLGASGGNEQFF	TGTGCCAGCAGCTTAGGCGCTAGCGGGGGGAATGAGCAGTTCTTC
TRBV10-3	TRBD1	few	TRBJ1-4	CAIRGQGTNEKLFF	TGTGCCATCAGAGGACAGGGGACTAATGAAAAACTGTTTTTT
TRBV5-1	.	.	TRBJ2-7	CASRTTYRDEQYF	TGCGCCAGCAGGACTACATACAGGGACGAGCAGTACTTC
TRBV15	TRBD1	.	TRBJ2-1	CATSRDLDRGLSYNEQFF	TGTGCCACCAGCAGAGATCTGGACAGGGGGCTCTCCTACAATGAGCAGTTCTTC
TRBV13	TRBD1	.	TRBJ2-1	CASIPHRTGGLNEQFF	TGTGCCAGCATCCCTCACAGGACAGGGGGTCTCAATGAGCAGTTCTTC
TRBV6-1	TRBD1	.	TRBJ2-4	CASSLDRGPGNIQYF	TGTGCCAGCAGCCTAGACAGGGGGCCAGGAAACATTCAGTACTTC
TRBV11-3	TRBD1	.	TRBJ2-1	CASSFDRGGDEQFF	TGTGCCAGCAGCTTCGACAGGGGTGGGGATGAGCAGTTCTTC
TRBV4-2	.	.	TRBJ2-7	CDSSQEYRSGEQYF	TGTGACAGCAGCCAAGAATACAGGTCAGGGGAGCAGTACTTC
TRBV2	TRBD1	few	TRBJ2-1	CASSDGQGDEQFF	TGTGCCAGCAGCGACGGACAGGGGGATGAGCAGTTCTTC
TRBV18	.	.	TRBJ1-1	CASSPRGNGPMNTEAFF	TGTGCCAGCTCACCCCGGGGAAACGGCCCCATGAACACTGAAGCTTTCTTT
TRBV5-1	.	few	TRBJ1-4	CASSLDTVNEKLFF	TGCGCCAGCAGCCTGGACACCGTTAATGAAAAACTGTTTTTT